This T cell receptor (beta chain) comes out of a study of blood T cells in healthy people across ages. This clonotype showed up many times. Sample-barcoded 5' priming and a J-beta primer mix drove a second PCR of about 7 to 11 cycles. MiXCR, run by TCRdb on the 5' RACE reads, gives a single entry per CDR3 protein. The sample lists about 1,800,000 distinct CDR3 sequences; 28% were seen once. This CDR3 has 14 amino acids. The trim removed 2 bases at V and 6 bases at J, leaving 7 bases unmatched. The germline V gene encodes CDR1 SEHNR and CDR2 FQNEAQ (reference sequence). Sequencing used blood. The chain uses TRBV7-9 and TRBJ2-7; 7 nucleotides match TRBD1. The TCR comes from a woman aged 25 to 45 in good health. The CDR3: CASSLLDRSVEQYF. The CDR3 bases are TGTGCCAGCAGCTTATTGGACAGGAGTGTCGAGCAGTACTTC. Using reference TRBV7-9 and TRBJ2-7 for the parts outside the CDR3, the full variable domain is DTGVSQNPRHKITKRGQNVTFRCDPISEHNRLYWYRQTLGQGPEFLTYFQNEAQLEKSRLLSDRFSAERPKGSFSTLEIQRTEQGDSAMYLCASSLLDRSVEQYFGPGTRLTVT.